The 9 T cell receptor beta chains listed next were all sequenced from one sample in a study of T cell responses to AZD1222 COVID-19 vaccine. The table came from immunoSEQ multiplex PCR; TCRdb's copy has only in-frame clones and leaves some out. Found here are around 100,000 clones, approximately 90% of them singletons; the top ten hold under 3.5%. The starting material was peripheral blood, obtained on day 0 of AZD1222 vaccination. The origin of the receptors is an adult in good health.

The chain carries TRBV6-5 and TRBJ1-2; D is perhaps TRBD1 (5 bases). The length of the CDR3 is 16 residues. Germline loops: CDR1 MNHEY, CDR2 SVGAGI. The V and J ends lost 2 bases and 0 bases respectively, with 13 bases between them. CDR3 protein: CASSYAQGETNYGYTF. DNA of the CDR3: TGTGCCAGCAGTTACGCCCAGGGAGAGACTAACTATGGCTACACCTTC.

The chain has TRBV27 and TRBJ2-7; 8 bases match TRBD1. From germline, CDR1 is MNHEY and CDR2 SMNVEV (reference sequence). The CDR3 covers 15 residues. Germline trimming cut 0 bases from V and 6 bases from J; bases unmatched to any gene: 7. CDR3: CASSLSGPGGSEQYV. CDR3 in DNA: TGTGCCAGCAGTTTATCAGGTCCAGGGGGCAGCGAGCAGTACGTC.

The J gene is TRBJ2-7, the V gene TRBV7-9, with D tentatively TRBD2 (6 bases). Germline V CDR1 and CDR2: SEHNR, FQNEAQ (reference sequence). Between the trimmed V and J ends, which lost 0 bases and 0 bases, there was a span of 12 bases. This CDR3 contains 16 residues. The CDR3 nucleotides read TGTGCCAGCAGCTTAGCGCTAGGGACTGGCTCCTACGAGCAGTACGTC. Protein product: CASSLALGTGSYEQYV.

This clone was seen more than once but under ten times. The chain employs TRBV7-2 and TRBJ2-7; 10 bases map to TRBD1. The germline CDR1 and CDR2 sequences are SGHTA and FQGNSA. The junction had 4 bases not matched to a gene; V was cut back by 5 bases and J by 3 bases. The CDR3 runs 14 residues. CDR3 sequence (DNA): TGTGCCAGCAGCCGGGGACAGGGGCTCTACGAGCAGTACTTC. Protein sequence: CASSRGQGLYEQYF.

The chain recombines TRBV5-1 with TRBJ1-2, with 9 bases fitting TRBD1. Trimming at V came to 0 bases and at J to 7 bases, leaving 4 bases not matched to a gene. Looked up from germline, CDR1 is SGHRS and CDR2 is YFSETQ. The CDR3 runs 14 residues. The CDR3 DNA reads TGCGCCAGCAGCTTGGGACAGGGGGACGGTGGCTACACCTTC. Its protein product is CASSLGQGDGGYTF.

CDR3 in amino acids: CASRPTGTGKNIQYF. In nucleotides, the CDR3 is TGTGCCAGCAGACCGACCGGGACGGGCAAAAACATTCAGTACTTC. The chain employs TRBV6-5 and TRBJ2-4; D could derive from TRBD1 or TRBD2 (5 bases each). This CDR3 comprises 15 residues. The ends were cut back, 6 bases at V and 3 bases at J, with 15 bases in the middle. Germline V gene data show CDR1 as MNHEY and CDR2 as SVGAGI.

CDR3 region: CASSRAGSRTDTQYF. The DNA of the CDR3 is TGTGCCAGCAGCCGAGCGGGTTCCCGCACAGATACGCAGTATTTT. The chain recombines TRBV3-1 (or the pseudogene TRBV3-2) with TRBJ2-3, with a possible D match to TRBD2 (6 bases). The V end was cut by 4 bases, the J end by 1 base, with 12 bases between. Germline lookup yields CDR1 LGHDT and CDR2 YNNKEL (reference sequence). CDR3 length: 15 amino acids.

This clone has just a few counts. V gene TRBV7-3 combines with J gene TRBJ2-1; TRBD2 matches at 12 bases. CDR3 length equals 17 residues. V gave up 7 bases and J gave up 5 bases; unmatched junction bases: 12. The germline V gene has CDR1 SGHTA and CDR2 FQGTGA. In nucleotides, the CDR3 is TGTGCCAGCACATCGGCTAGCGGGAGGGCCCGGAACAATGAGCAGTTCTTC. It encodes CASTSASGRARNNEQFF.

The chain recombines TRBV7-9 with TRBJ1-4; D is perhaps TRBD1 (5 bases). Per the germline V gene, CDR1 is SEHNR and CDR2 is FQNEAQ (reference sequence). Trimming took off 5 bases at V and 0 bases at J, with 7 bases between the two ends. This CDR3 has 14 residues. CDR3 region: CASSGRATNEKLFF. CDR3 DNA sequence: TGTGCCAGCAGCGGCAGGGCAACTAATGAAAAACTGTTTTTT.